Listed below are T cell receptor beta chains from one sample, sequenced in a study of T-cell memory formation after mild COVID-19. From the 5' RACE reads, TCRdb called clonotypes with MiXCR, one entry per CDR3 protein. Of 70,000 to 100,000 distinct CDR3 sequences detected, around 13% appear once; the ten largest clones hold around 27%. The sequenced sample consisted of PBMCs or a T cell subset sorted from them (not recorded which). Receptors originate from an adult woman who had mild COVID-19 (a few samples of this study predate the infection). Cell type and time point are not known. Both conserved end residues are part of each CDR3. The D gene is left open where the match is weak. Expanded clones get a size class; other rows say once, few or many, or leave the size out.

TRBV28	TRBJ2-7	-	many	TGTGCCACGACAACTCCGAGCTCCTACGAGCAGTACTTC	CATTTPSSYEQYF
TRBV7-9	TRBJ1-2	TRBD1	-	TGTGCCAGCAGCTTATCAGCCCCCGGGACAGCTTATGGCTACACCTTC	CASSLSAPGTAYGYTF
TRBV11-2	TRBJ2-7	TRBD2	few	TGTGCCAGCAGCTTACACGCCGGGACTAGCGGTCGCCCCTACGAGCAGTACTTC	CASSLHAGTSGRPYEQYF
TRBV20-1	TRBJ2-7	-	few	TGCAGTGCTAGAGTACGGTCCTCCTACGAGCAGTACTTC	CSARVRSSYEQYF
TRBV4-1	TRBJ1-1	-	-	TGCGCCAGCAGCCAAGATTCGCTACAGAACACTGAAGCTTTCTTT	CASSQDSLQNTEAFF
TRBV5-5	TRBJ2-1	-	many	TGTGCCAGCAGCACATTACCCGGAAACAATGAGCAGTTCTTC	CASSTLPGNNEQFF
TRBV7-2	TRBJ1-2	-	-	TGTGCCAGCAGCTTAAGGGGTGGGGGCATCCCCAGCTATGGCTACACCTTC	CASSLRGGGIPSYGYTF
TRBV24-1	TRBJ2-1	TRBD1	few	TGTGCCACCAGTCTGGACAGGGAAGTTAATGAGCAGTTCTTC	CATSLDREVNEQFF
TRBV6-2/TRBV6-3	TRBJ2-4	-	-	TGTGCCAGCAGTTACTTTGGGACCCAACTAGCCAAAAACATTCAGTACTTC	CASSYFGTQLAKNIQYF
TRBV20-1	TRBJ2-2	-	-	TGCAGTGCTAGAGTCGGGAACGGGGAGCTGTTTTTT	CSARVGNGELFF
TRBV20-1	TRBJ2-7	-	few	TGCAGTGCTAGTGACGGAGCCTACGAGCAGTACTTC	CSASDGAYEQYF
TRBV29-1	TRBJ1-3	-	-	TGCAGCGTTGAAGAGAGTAGGGAATTAGGCTCTGGAAACACCATATATTTT	CSVEESRELGSGNTIYF
TRBV4-1	TRBJ2-1	-	few	TGCGCCAGCAGCCAAGTATCCGGTCATCTTCAGTTCTTC	CASSQVSGHLQFF
TRBV7-3	TRBJ2-1	-	few	TGTGCCAGCAGCTTAACCCAGGGTGTTGAGCAGTTCTTC	CASSLTQGVEQFF
TRBV3-1	TRBJ2-1	TRBD2	-	TGTGCCAGCAGTCAGCCTAGCGGGACATACAATGAGCAGTTCTTC	CASSQPSGTYNEQFF
TRBV20-1	TRBJ1-2	-	-	TGCAGTGCTAGGGTTCGGGACGCGTCCCACTACACCTTC	CSARVRDASHYTF
TRBV9	TRBJ2-3	-	-	TGTGCCAGCAGTCCTGGGGGGCTAGCAACAGATACGCAGTATTTT	CASSPGGLATDTQYF
TRBV6-5	TRBJ1-2	-	many	TGTGCCAGCAGTTACTCGGTGGACGGTCGGGAAGCTAACTATGGCTACACCTTC	CASSYSVDGREANYGYTF
TRBV7-9	TRBJ2-5	-	-	TGTGCCAGCAGCCCGATAGGGGAAGAGACCCAGTACTTC	CASSPIGEETQYF
TRBV29-1	TRBJ2-1	TRBD2	many	TGCAGCGTTGAAGGAGGACTAGCCAATGAGCAGTTCTTC	CSVEGGLANEQFF
TRBV15	TRBJ2-2	TRBD2	few	TGTGCCACCAGCAGGAAAGCGGGAGGGCCATCCACCGGGGAGCTGTTTTTT	CATSRKAGGPSTGELFF
TRBV4-1	TRBJ2-7	-	few	TGCGCCAGCAGCCACTCGCTACTCTACGAGCAGTACTTC	CASSHSLLYEQYF